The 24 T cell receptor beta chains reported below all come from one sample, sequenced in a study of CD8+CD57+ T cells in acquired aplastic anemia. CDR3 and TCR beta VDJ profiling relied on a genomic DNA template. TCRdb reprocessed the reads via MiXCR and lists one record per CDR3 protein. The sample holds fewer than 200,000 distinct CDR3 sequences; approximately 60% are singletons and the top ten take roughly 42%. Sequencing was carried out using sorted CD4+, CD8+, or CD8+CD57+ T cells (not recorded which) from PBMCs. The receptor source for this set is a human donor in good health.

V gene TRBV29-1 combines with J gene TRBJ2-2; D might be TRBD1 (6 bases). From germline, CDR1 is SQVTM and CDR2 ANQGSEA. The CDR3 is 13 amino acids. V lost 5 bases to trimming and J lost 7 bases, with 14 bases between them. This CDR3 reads CSVRLTGHGELFF. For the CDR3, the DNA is TGCAGCGTTCGGTTGACAGGTCACGGGGAGCTGTTTTTT.

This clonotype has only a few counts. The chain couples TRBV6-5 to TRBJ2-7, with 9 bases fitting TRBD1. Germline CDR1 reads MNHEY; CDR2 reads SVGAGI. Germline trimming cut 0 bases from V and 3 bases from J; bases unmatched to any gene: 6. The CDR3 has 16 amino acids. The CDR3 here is CASSYSPQGAVYEQYF. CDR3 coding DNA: TGTGCCAGCAGTTACTCGCCACAGGGGGCCGTCTACGAGCAGTACTTC.

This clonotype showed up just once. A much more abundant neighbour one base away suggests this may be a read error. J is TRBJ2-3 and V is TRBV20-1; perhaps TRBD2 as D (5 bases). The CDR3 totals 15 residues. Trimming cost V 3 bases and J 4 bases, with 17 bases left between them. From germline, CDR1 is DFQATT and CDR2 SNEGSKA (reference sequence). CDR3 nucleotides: TGCAGTGCTAGTCACGGCAGGAGGCCTTCAGATACGCAGTATTTT. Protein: CSASHGRRPSDTQYF.

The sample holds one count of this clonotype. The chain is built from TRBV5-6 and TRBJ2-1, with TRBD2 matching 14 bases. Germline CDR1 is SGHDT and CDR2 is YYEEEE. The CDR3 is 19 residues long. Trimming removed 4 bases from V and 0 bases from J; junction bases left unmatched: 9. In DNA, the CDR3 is TGTGCCAGCAGCCGGGGACTAGCGGGGGTCCGACACTCCTACAATGAGCAGTTCTTC. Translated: CASSRGLAGVRHSYNEQFF.

The CDR3 protein is CASEQGGGTQYF. In DNA, the CDR3 is TGTGCCAGCGAACAGGGCGGAGGGACCCAGTACTTC. The chain joins TRBV19 to TRBJ2-5; tentatively, D is TRBD1 (6 bases). Germline V gives CDR1 LNHDA, CDR2 SQIVND (reference sequence). This CDR3 region has 12 residues. V lost 9 bases and J lost 7, with 15 bases in between.

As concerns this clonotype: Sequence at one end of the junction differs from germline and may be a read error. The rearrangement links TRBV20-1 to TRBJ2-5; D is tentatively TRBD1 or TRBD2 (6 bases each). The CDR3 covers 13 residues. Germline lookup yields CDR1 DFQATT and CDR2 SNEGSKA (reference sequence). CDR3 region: CSTRSPPRGDQYF. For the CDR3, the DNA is TGCAGTACTAGAAGTCCTCCGAGGGGGGACCAGTACTTC.

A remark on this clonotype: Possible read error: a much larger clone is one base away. The CDR3 sequence is CASSWTKDNYGYTF. The CDR3 region has the DNA TGTGCCAGCAGCTGGACCAAGGACAACTATGGCTACACCTTC. This chain joins TRBV7-8 and TRBJ1-2; no firm D call. Trimming removed 4 bases at V and 2 bases at J, with 11 bases between. CDR3 length equals 14 residues. Germline values: CDR1 SGHVS, CDR2 FQNEAQ.

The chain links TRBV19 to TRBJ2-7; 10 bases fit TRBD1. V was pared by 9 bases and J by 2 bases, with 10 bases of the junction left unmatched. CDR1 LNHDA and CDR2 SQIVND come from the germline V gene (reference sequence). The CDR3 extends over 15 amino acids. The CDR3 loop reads CASSLEGQGAYEQYF. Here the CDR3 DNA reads TGTGCCAGCAGCTTGGAAGGACAGGGGGCCTACGAGCAGTACTTC.

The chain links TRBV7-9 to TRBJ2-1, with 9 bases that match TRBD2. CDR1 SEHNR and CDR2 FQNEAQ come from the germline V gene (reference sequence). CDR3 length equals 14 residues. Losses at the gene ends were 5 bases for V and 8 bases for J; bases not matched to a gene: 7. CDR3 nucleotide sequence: TGTGCCAGCAGCCACGGGACTAGCTGCGATGAGCAGTTCTTC. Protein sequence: CASSHGTSCDEQFF.

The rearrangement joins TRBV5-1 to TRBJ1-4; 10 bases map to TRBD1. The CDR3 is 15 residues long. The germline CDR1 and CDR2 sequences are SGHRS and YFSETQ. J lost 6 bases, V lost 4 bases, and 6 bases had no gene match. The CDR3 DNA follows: TGCGCCAGCAGCGACAGGGGGCCGGAGGATGAAAAACTGTTTTTT. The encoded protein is CASSDRGPEDEKLFF.

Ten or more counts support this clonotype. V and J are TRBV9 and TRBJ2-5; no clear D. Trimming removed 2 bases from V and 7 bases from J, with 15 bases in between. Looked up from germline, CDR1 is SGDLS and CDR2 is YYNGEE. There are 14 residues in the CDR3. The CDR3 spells CASSVTDRMGTQYF. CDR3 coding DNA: TGTGCCAGCAGCGTCACGGACCGAATGGGGACCCAGTACTTC.

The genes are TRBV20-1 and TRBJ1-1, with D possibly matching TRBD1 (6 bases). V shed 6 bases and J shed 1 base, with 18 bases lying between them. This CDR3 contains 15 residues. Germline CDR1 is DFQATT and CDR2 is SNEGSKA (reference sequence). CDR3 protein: CSARGPHKTNTEAFF. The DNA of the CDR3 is TGCAGTGCCAGGGGCCCACATAAGACGAACACTGAAGCTTTCTTT.

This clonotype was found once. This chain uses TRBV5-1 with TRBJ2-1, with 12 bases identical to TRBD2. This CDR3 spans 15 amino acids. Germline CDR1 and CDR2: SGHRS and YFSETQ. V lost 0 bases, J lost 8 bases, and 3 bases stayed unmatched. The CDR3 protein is CASSLGLAGVYEQFF. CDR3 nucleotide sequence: TGCGCCAGCAGCTTGGGACTAGCGGGGGTCTATGAGCAGTTCTTC.

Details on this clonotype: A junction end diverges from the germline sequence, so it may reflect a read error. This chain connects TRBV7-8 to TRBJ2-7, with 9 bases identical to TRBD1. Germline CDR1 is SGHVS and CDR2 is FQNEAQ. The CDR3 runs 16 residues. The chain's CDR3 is CTSSAPGQGPYYEQYF. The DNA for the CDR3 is TGTACCAGCAGCGCCCCGGGACAGGGCCCATACTACGAGCAGTACTTC.

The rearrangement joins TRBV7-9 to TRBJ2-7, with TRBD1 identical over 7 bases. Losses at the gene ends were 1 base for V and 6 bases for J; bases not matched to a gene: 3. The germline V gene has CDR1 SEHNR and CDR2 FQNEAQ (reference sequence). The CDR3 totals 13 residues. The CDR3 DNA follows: TGTGCCAGCAGCTTAGTGACAGGGCGCGAGCAGTACTTC. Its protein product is CASSLVTGREQYF. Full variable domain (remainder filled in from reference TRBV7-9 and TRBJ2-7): DTGVSQNPRHKITKRGQNVTFRCDPISEHNRLYWYRQTLGQGPEFLTYFQNEAQLEKSRLLSDRFSAERPKGSFSTLEIQRTEQGDSAMYLCASSLVTGREQYFGPGTRLTVT.

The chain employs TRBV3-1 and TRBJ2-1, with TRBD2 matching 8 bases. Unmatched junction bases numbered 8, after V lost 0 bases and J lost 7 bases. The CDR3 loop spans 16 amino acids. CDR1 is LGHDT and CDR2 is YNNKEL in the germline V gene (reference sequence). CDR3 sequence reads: CASSQDPGSGANEQFF. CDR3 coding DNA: TGTGCCAGCAGCCAAGATCCTGGTAGCGGGGCGAATGAGCAGTTCTTC.

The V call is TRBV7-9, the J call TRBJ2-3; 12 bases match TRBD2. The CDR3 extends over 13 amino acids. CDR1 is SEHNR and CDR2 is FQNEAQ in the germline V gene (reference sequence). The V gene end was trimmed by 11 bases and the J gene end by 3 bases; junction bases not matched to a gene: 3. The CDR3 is CALAGGVTDTQYF. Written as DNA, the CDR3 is TGTGCCCTAGCGGGAGGGGTGACAGATACGCAGTATTTT.

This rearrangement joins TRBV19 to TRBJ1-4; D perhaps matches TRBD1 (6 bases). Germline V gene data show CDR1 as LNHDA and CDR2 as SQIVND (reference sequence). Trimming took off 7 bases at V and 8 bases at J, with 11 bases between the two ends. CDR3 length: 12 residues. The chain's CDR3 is CASNREGEKLFF. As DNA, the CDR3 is TGTGCCAGTAACAGGGAAGGAGAAAAACTGTTTTTT.

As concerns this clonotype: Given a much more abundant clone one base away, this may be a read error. The CDR3 here is CASSQVDRLETQCF. The CDR3 DNA reads as TGCGCCAGCAGCCAAGTGGACAGGTTGGAGACCCAGTGCTTC. V usage is TRBV4-1 and J usage is TRBJ2-5; 7 bases fit TRBD1. The CDR3 contains 14 residues. Germline V CDR1 and CDR2: MGHRA, YSYEKL.

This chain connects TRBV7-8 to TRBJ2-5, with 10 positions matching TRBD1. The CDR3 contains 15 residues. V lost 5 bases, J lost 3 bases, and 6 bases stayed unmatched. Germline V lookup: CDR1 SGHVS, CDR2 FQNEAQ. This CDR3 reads CASSRTGTGEETQYF. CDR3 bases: TGTGCCAGCAGCAGAACCGGGACAGGGGAAGAGACCCAGTACTTC.

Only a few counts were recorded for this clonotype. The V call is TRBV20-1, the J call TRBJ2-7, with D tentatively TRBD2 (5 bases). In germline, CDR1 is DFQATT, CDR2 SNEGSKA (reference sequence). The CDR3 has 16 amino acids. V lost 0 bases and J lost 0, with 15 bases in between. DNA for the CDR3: TGCAGTGCTAGAGATCACGTAGGGAGTGGCTCCTACGAGCAGTACTTC. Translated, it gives CSARDHVGSGSYEQYF.

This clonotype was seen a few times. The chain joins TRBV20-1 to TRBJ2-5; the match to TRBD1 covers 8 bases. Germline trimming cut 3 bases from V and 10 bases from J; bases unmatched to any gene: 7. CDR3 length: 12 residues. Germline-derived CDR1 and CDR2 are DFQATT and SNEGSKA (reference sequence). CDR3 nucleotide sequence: TGCAGTGCTAGGGGCGACAGGGGTGACCAGTACTTC. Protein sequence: CSARGDRGDQYF.

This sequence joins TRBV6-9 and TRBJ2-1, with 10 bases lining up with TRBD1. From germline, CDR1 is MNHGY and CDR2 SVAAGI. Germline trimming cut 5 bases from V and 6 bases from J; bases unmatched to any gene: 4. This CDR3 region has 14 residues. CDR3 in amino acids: CASSDRGRINEQFF. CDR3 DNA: TGTGCCAGCAGTGACAGGGGGCGCATCAATGAGCAGTTCTTC.

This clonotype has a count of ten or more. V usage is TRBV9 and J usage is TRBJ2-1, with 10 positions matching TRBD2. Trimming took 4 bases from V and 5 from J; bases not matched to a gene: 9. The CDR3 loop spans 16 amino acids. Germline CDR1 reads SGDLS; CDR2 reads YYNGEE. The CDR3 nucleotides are TGTGCCAGCAGCACTAACGATGGACTAGCGGACAATGAGCAGTTCTTC. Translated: CASSTNDGLADNEQFF. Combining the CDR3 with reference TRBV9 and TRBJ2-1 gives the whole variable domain DSGVTQTPKHLITATGQRVTLRCSPRSGDLSVYWYQQSLDQGLQFLIQYYNGEERAKGNILERFSAQQFPDLHSELNLSSLELGDSALYFCASSTNDGLADNEQFFGPGTRLTVL.